This TCR beta chain appears in the sequencing data of a study of vaccination and CD4 T cells after COVID-19. General observations from the study: SARS-CoV-2-reactive clonotype medians increased from about 20 to 38, not significantly.

Sequencing of the DNA from cultured CD4+ T cells was carried out with the Oncomine TCR Beta short-read assay. Using its own MiXCR run on the PCR reads, TCRdb lists one record per CDR3 protein. The sample carries over 14,000 distinct CDR3 sequences, approximately 57% recorded once. Germline loops: CDR1 SNHLY, CDR2 FYNNEI. The CDR3 sequence is 17 residues long. V shed 0 bases and J shed 7 bases, with 21 bases lying between them. As for this clonotype: Its matching antigen is unknown.

Specified treatment: roughly 11-day PBMC culture with coronavirus spike peptide pools or control peptides (ViraFEST assay). This receptor was obtained from a human donor who had recovered from COVID-19. This chain connects TRBV2 to TRBJ1-2, with a tentative D call TRBD1 (6 bases). Sequencing used CD4+ T cells from blood, cultured in vitro. The CDR3 region has the DNA TGTGCCAGCAGTGAAGCCAAGTTGGGGGCAGGGGCGTTTGGCTACACCTTC. It yields the protein CASSEAKLGAGAFGYTF. The whole variable domain, filled in from reference TRBV2 and TRBJ1-2, reads EPEVTQTPSHQVTQMGQEVILRCVPISNHLYFYWYRQILGQKVEFLVSFYNNEISEKSEIFDDQFSVERPDGSNFTLKIRSTKLEDSAMYFCASSEAKLGAGAFGYTFGSGTRLTVV.